This T cell receptor (beta chain) was sequenced in a study of T cells after yellow fever vaccination. Synthesis of TCR cDNA relied on 5'RACE template switching, which attached a universal primer site and UMIs. From the 5' RACE reads, TCRdb called clonotypes with MiXCR, one entry per CDR3 protein. The table lists 250,000 to 400,000 distinct CDR3 sequences, about 4% of them singletons. This CDR3 has 15 amino acids. Germline V lookup: CDR1 KGHSH, CDR2 LQKENI. V lost 3 bases and J lost 8, with 14 bases in between. As regards this clonotype: Its specificity is not known.

Study-wide points: Abundant bulk-population clonotypes could contaminate the FACS-sorted repertoires. Detected again after the booster were most primary-vaccination clones, at 96% CD4 and nearly 90% CD8.

This chain joins TRBV18 and TRBJ1-6; D remains unclear. The sequences come from PBMCs, collected 5 days after the yellow fever booster vaccination. The TCR sequence derives from a man aged 18 to 30 who received the YFV17D yellow fever vaccine. CDR3 in amino acids: CASSPVSGVYSPLHF. The CDR3 nucleotides are TGTGCCAGCTCACCGGTCAGCGGTGTCTATTCACCCCTCCACTTT.